This T cell receptor (beta chain) was obtained from a study of Japanese encephalitis immunity and Zika vaccine responses (dated by TCRdb to the early 2020s). Background on the whole study: The included participants were given three 5.0 ug doses of alum-adjuvanted ZPIV at weeks 0, 4 and 28. Roughly 13 participants were given two doses of JEV vaccine (IXIARO) 28 days apart, two to three months before the first ZPIV dose. Before ZPIV, twelve participants were given one dose of YFV vaccine (YF-VAX), while under 10 participants were flavivirus-naive. Over 5 representative participants per pre-vaccination group were picked for TCR sequencing, using samples from week 52 and from week 0, the point after pre-vaccination but before ZPIV. In addition, the TCR repertoires of a few flavivirus-naive individuals were analyzed at weeks 2, 6 and 52 after ZPIV vaccination began. For stimulation, either ZIKV structural-protein peptide pools divided into flavivirus-conserved and non-conserved sets were used, or JEV or YFV peptides matching the pre-vaccination. ZIKV peptides were 15-mers overlapping by 11 residues, selected for NetMHCpan/NetMHCII-predicted epitopes with affinity below 50 nM. The study tested whether prior Japanese encephalitis virus (JEV) or yellow fever virus (YFV) vaccination shaped CD4 T cell responses to the Zika vaccine. Results and caveats for the whole study, not just this receptor: Samples clustered by participant with no similarity between individuals, suggesting no public TCRs were detected. Only a few individuals showed CD8 T cell responses to ZIKV peptide pools, and those responses were very low in magnitude. Peptide-pool deconvolution was not performed because of sample size limitations, and consequently the individual peptides driving cross-reactive responses were not identified. In JEV-pre-vaccinated donors, the repertoire richness of CD4 T cells responding to conserved ZIKV epitopes decreased significantly after ZPIV. JEV-pre-vaccinated donors showed higher repertoire similarity across time-points and stimulations than YFV-pre-vaccinated donors, indicating more clonotypes common to ZIKV and JEV stimulation. The analysis was restricted to a subset of trial participants with three doses and adequate samples, and the entire vaccinated cohort was not analyzed.

V drops 6 bases and J drops 4 bases, leaving 15 bases in between. Counted from cysteine to phenylalanine, this CDR3 has 14 amino acids. Just the 42-base CDR3 DNA is kept, in frame starting at base 1. CDR1 MNHNS and CDR2 SASEGT were looked up in the germline V gene. PBMCs were stained with CellTrace CFSE and grown for approximately six days in RPMI containing about 8% human serum and peptide pools at approximately 1 ug/mL each. On a BD FACSAria, proliferating CD4 T cells were sorted without fixation as live CD56-CD19-CD16-CD3+CD4+ CFSE-low cells. Enrolled adults were healthy and seronegative for ZIKV, JEV, YFV, DENV and WNV by microneutralization screening. Samples came from a phase 1, double-blinded, randomized, placebo-controlled trial of an alum-adjuvanted Zika purified-inactivated virus (ZPIV) vaccine. Peripheral blood mononuclear cells were isolated by standard procedure and stored frozen in liquid nitrogen until use.

Library construction relied on 5' RACE. Before sequencing, the TCRbeta libraries were pooled in amounts proportional to the number of cells sorted for each library. Total RNA was extracted from the sorted cells with RNAzol RT, and cDNA was synthesized using an oligo(dT) primer and a template-switching oligo. Using Kapa HiFi, PCR amplified the TCRbeta V-CDR3-J region between a SMARTer oligo primer and a TCRbeta constant-region primer. Illumina adaptors and sample-specific index barcodes were added in a second PCR, followed by HighPrep bead cleanup and Bioanalyzer confirmation of a band of roughly 650 bp. Libraries were sequenced on an Illumina MiSeq with 2x151 bp paired-end reads. The original methods were these. An in-house Java program demultiplexed the reads, and MiXCR assigned TCRbeta annotations and counted clonotypes. To assess repertoire overlap, Morisita-Horn indices from the R package vegan were used, along with UPGMA clustering and Circos plots of recurring clonotypes. Shannon diversity and richness were normalized to the highest possible value given the input cell numbers, yielding values from 0 to 1. CDR3beta sequences were aligned with MUSCLE, distances were computed with SeqinR, and multidimensional scaling was plotted in R. In TCRdb, the public reads were trimmed at Q25 with fastp and aligned with MiXCR, with productive beta chains retained. Rows matching on CDR3 protein sequence are summarized as one entry with the most common DNA and genes. V and J calls and clone size were set by TCRdb, not the authors. For this sample there are 350 or so distinct CDR3 sequences; about 1.7% appear just once. The ten largest make up 30% of the sample.

This clonotype is identified as large (0.1 to 1%). The record has no base qualities; no much larger clone is one base away. The sequencing here drew on antigen-activated CD4+ T cells from blood, cultured, taken during a Zika inactivated vaccine study. The clonotype originates from an adult man who received an inactivated Zika virus vaccine. The chain links TRBV6-1 with TRBJ1-2; no D segment can be confidently identified. This receptor carries the CDR3 CASSYLVPFYGYTF. The sequence in DNA is TGTGCCAGCAGCTATTTAGTACCCTTCTATGGCTACACCTTC.